This T cell receptor (beta chain) was profiled in a study of cytomegalovirus exposure and HLA in healthy donors. Study-level findings and limits: CMV antigen specificity of three CMV-associated chains was confirmed in vitro.

The length of the CDR3 is 13 residues. The V gene's germline CDR1 is GTSNPN and CDR2 SVGIG (reference sequence). The V end was cut by 5 bases, the J end by 3 bases, with 12 bases between. 60 Vbeta and 13 Jbeta primers were used in PCR. Repertoires were generated with immunoSEQ multiplex PCR, while TCRdb's copy carries only in-frame clones and drops some. The profile shows fewer than 150,000 clones, about three quarters of them singletons. Details on this clone: The target antigen is unknown.

The specimen sequenced was PBMCs. This chain joins TRBV30 and TRBJ2-3, with D maybe TRBD2 (5 bases). The sequence was obtained from a man aged 35 to 55 in good health and CMV-seropositive. The CDR3 sequence is CAWVRDSTDTQYF. CDR3 sequence (DNA): TGTGCCTGGGTTCGGGATTCTACAGATACGCAGTATTTT.